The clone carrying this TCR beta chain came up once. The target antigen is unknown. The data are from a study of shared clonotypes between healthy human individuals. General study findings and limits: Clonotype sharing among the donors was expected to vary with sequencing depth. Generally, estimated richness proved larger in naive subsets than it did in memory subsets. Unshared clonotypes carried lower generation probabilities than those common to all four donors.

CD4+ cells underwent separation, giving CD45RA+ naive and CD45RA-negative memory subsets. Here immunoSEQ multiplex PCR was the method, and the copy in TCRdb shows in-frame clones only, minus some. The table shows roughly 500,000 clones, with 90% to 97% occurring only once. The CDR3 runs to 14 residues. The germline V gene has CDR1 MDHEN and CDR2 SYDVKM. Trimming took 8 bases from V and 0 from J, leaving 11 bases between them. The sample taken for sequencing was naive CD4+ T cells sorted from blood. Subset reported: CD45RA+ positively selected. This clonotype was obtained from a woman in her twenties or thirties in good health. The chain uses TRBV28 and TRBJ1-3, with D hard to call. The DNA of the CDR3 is TGTGCCAGCGTTAGCGGCAGCTCTGGAAACACCATATATTTT. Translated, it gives CASVSGSSGNTIYF.